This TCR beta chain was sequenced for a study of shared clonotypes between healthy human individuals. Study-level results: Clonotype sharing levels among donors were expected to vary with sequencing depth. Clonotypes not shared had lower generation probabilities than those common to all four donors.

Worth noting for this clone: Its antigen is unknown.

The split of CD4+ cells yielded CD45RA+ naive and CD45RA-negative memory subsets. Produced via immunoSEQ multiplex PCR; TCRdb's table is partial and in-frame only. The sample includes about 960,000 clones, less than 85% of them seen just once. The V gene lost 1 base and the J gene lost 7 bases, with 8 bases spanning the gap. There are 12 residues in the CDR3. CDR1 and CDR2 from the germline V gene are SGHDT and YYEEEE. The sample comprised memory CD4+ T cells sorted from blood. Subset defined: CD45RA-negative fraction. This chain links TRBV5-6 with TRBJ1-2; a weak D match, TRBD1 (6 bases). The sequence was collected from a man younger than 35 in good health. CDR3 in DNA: TGTGCCAGCAGCTTGCAGGGGCCTGGCTACACCTTC. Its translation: CASSLQGPGYTF.